This T cell receptor (beta chain) was observed in a study of cytomegalovirus exposure and HLA in healthy donors. Background on the study: Findings of an earlier analysis included roughly 110 million unique TCR beta sequences from about 180 million T cells.

Germline V gene lookup returns CDR1 SQVTM and CDR2 ANQGSEA. V lost 4 bases to trimming and J lost 7 bases, with 20 bases between them. The CDR3 runs 14 residues. Findings and caveats of the study: HLA-A and HLA-B allele assignments for most subjects were reportedly predicted accurately using TCR beta sequences. Immune exposure data for these donors was limited to CMV serostatus. Researchers counted 164 TCR beta chains as cytomegalovirus-associated.

Of note for this clone: The antigen remains undetermined.

13 Jbeta primers and 60 Vbeta primers were used for the PCR. Sequencing used immunoSEQ multiplex PCR; TCRdb keeps in-frame clones, though not all of them. This table holds some 130,000 clones, approximately 74% found once. The sequence was collected from a male donor in good health and CMV-seronegative. The specimen sequenced was PBMCs. V is TRBV29-1 and J is TRBJ2-7, with D possibly being TRBD1 (6 bases). The CDR3 DNA reads TGCAGCGTTGGTAATGGGGACATAGTGTCGGAGCAGTACTTC. Translated: CSVGNGDIVSEQYF.